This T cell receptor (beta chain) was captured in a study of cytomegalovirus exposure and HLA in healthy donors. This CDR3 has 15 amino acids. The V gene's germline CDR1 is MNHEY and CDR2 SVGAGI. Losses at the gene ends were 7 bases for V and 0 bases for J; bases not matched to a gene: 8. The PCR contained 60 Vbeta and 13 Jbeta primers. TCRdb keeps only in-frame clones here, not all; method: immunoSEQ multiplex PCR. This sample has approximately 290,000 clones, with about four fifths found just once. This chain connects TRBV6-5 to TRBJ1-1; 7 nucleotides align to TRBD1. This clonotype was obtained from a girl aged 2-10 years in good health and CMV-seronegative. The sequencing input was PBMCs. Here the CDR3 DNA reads TGTGCCAGCACCCTTTCAGGGGGTGTGAACACTGAAGCTTTCTTT. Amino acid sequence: CASTLSGGVNTEAFF.